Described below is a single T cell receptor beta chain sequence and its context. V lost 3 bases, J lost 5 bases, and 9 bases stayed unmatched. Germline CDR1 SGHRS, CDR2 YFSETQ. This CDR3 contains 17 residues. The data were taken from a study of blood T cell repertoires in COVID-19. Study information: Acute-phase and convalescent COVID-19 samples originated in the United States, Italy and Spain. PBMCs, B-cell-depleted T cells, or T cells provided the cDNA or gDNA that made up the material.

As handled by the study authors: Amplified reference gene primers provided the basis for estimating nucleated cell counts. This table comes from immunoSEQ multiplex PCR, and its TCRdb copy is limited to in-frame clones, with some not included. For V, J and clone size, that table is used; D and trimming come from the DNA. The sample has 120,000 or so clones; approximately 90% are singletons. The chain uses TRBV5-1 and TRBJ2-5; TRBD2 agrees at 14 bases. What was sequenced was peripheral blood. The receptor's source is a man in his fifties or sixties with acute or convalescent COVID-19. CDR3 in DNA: TGCGCCAGCAGCTCCCAGACTAGCGGGAGGGCCTGGGAGACCCAGTACTTC. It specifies CASSSQTSGRAWETQYF.